This T cell receptor beta chain originates from a study of cytomegalovirus exposure and HLA in healthy donors. Study results and caveats: Productive status was seen about 90% or about 30% of the time for most TCR beta V segments in an earlier analysis. Later analysis revealed greater clonal expansion in HLA-associated TCR beta chains than in equally common others.

The sample holds a few counts of this clone. Its antigen remains unidentified. 13 Jbeta primers and 60 Vbeta primers were used for the PCR. Generated by immunoSEQ multiplex PCR, the TCRdb table keeps only in-frame clones and is missing some. The repertoire holds about 160,000 clones, with approximately 81% as singletons. The germline V gene has CDR1 SEHNR and CDR2 FQNEAQ (reference sequence). The CDR3 extends over 16 amino acids. The germline V and J ends were trimmed by 1 base and 2 bases, with 13 bases remaining between them. This receptor was identified in a man aged 50 or older in good health and CMV-seropositive. The chain carries TRBV7-9 and TRBJ2-3; D gene ambiguous. The source material was PBMCs. CDR3 nucleotides: TGTGCCAGCAGCTTAGACCTAACCCTACCCACAGATACGCAGTATTTT. It specifies CASSLDLTLPTDTQYF.